Below, 4 T cell receptor beta chains from the same sample are listed, as sequenced in a study of OX40 agonist ivuxolimab in advanced cancers. Profiling relied on immunoSEQ multiplex PCR, and the TCRdb table lists in-frame clones only, not all of them. The sample lists approximately 75,000 clones, roughly nine tenths seen once, with under 0.4% in the top ten. The input for sequencing was CD4+ or CD8+ T cells sorted from blood, taken in a trial of the OX40 agonist ivuxolimab. Every receptor here comes from an adult with an advanced solid tumor such as melanoma, head and neck, liver or kidney cancer.

The CDR3 DNA follows: TGTGCCAGCAGCGATGGGACAGTCCAGGGGATTTCACCCCTCCACTTT. It yields the protein CASSDGTVQGISPLHF. The rearrangement joins TRBV9 to TRBJ1-6, with 7 bases lining up with TRBD1. Per the germline V gene, CDR1 is SGDLS and CDR2 is YYNGEE. The length of the CDR3 is 16 residues. The V segment lost 3 bases and the J segment 9 bases; nucleotides outside the gene matches: 12.

CDR3 region: CASSLSSQSNRPIYF. The CDR3 DNA reads as TGTGCCAGCAGTTTATCTTCCCAAAGCAATCGTCCCATATATTTT. V usage is TRBV27 and J usage is TRBJ1-3; D not certain. Per germline, CDR1 MNHEY and CDR2 SMNVEV (reference sequence). The CDR3 has 15 residues. The V end was cut by 0 bases, the J end by 11 bases, with 17 bases between.

The J gene is TRBJ1-1, the V gene TRBV28; possibly TRBD1 for D (5 bases). CDR1 MDHEN and CDR2 SYDVKM come from the germline V gene. The ends were cut back, 7 bases at V and 9 bases at J, with 18 bases in the middle. The CDR3 loop spans 13 amino acids. The CDR3 coding sequence is TGTGCCAGCAACGTGAAACCGGGGCCTCAAGCTTTCTTT. Protein sequence: CASNVKPGPQAFF.

This chain uses TRBV7-2 with TRBJ2-5; D is perhaps TRBD1 (7 bases). This CDR3 is built from 14 residues. Germline V gene sequence: CDR1 SGHTA, CDR2 FQGNSA. The V end was cut by 5 bases, the J end by 6 bases, with 16 bases between. CDR3 in DNA: TGTGCCAGCAGCCCAGGGGCAGGGGGGCAGACCCAGTACTTC. Translating gives CASSPGAGGQTQYF.